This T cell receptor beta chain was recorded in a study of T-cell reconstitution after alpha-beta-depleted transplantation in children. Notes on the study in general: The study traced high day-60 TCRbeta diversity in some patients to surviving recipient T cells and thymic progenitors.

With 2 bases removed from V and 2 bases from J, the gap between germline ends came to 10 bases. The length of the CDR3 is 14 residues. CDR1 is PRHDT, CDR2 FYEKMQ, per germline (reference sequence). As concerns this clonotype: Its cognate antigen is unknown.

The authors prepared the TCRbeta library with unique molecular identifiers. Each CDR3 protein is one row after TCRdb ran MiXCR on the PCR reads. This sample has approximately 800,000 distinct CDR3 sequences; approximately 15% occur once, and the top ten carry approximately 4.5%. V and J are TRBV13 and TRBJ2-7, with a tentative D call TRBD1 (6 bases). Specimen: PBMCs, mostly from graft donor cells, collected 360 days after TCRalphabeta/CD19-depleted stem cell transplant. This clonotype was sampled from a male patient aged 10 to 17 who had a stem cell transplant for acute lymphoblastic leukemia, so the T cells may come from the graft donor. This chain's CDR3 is CASSLPDSAYEQYF. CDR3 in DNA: TGTGCCAGCAGCTTACCGGACAGCGCCTACGAGCAGTACTTC.